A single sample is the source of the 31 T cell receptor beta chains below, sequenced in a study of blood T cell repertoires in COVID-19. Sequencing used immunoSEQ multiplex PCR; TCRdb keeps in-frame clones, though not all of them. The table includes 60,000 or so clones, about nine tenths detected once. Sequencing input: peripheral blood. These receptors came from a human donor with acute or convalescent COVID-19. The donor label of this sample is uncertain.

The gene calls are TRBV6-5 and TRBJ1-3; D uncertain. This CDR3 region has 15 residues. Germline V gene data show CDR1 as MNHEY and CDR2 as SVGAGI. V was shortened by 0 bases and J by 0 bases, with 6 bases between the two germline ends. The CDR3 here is CASSYSRGSGNTIYF. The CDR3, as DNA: TGTGCCAGCAGTTACTCGCGGGGCTCTGGAAACACCATATATTTT.

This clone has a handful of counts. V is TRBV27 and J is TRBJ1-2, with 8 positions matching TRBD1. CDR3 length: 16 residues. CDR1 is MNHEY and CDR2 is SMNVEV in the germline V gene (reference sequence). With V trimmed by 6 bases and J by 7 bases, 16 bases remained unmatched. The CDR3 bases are TGTGCCAGCAGGCCAGGGGGCGGGGCAGGGGGGATTGGCTACACCTTC. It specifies CASRPGGGAGGIGYTF.

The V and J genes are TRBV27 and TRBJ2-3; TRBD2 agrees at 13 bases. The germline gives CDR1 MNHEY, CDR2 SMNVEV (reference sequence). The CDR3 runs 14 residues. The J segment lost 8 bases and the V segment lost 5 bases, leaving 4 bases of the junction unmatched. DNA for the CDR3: TGTGCCAGCAGTATACGGACTAGCGGGGGTACGCAGTATTTT. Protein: CASSIRTSGGTQYF.

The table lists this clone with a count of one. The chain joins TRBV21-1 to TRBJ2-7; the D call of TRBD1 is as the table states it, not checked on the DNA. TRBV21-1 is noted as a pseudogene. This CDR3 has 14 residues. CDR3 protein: CASTGQGDFYEQYV. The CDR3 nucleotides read TGTGCCAGCACCGGACAGGGGGATTTCTACGAGCAGTACGTC.

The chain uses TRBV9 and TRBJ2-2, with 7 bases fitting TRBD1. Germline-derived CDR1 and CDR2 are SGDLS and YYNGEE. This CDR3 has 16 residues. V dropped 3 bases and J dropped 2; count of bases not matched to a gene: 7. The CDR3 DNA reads TGTGCCAGCAGCGGAGCAGGGGGTCAAAACACCGGGGAGCTGTTTTTT. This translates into CASSGAGGQNTGELFF.

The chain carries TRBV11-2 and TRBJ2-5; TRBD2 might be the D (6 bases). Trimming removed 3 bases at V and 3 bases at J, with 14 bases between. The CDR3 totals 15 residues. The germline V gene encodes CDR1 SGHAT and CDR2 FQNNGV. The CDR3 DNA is TGTGCCAGCAGCTTTTCGCCGCGGGGCAAAGAGACCCAGTACTTC. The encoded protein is CASSFSPRGKETQYF.

CDR3 sequence reads: CASSMGQGERYEQYF. The CDR3 DNA is TGTGCCAGTAGTATGGGACAGGGGGAGAGGTACGAGCAGTACTTC. V and J are TRBV19 and TRBJ2-7; 11 positions match TRBD1. J was trimmed by 4 bases and V by 3 bases; bases with no gene match: 5. The CDR3 totals 15 residues. Germline CDR1 is LNHDA and CDR2 is SQIVND (reference sequence).

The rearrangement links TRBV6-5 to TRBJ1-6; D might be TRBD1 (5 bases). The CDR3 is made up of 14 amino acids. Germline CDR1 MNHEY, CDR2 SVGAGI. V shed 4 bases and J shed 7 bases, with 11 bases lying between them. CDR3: CASSLGTINSPLHF. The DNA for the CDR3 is TGTGCCAGCAGTTTAGGGACTATCAATTCACCCCTCCACTTT.

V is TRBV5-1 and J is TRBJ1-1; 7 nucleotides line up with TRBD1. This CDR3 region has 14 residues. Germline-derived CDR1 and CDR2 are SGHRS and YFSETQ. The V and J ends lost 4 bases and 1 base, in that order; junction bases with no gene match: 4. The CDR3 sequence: CASSPGTANTEAFF. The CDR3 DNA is TGCGCCAGCAGCCCCGGGACAGCGAACACTGAAGCTTTCTTT. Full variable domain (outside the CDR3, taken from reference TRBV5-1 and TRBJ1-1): KAGVTQTPRYLIKTRGQQVTLSCSPISGHRSVSWYQQTPGQGLQFLFEYFSETQRNKGNFPGRFSGRQFSNSRSEMNVSTLELGDSALYLCASSPGTANTEAFFGQGTRLTVV.

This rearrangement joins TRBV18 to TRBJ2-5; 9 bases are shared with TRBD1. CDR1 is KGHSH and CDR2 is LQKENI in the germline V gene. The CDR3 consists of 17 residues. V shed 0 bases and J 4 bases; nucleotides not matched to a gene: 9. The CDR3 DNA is TGTGCCAGCTCACCACCGAGGACGGGACAGGGCCGAGAGACCCAGTACTTC. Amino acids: CASSPPRTGQGRETQYF.

The chain's CDR3 is CASRDQGENTGELFF. DNA for the CDR3: TGTGCCAGCAGGGACCAGGGGGAGAACACCGGGGAGCTGTTTTTT. The chain uses TRBV6-5 and TRBJ2-2, with 7 bases lining up with TRBD1. There are 15 residues in the CDR3. Looked up from germline, CDR1 is MNHEY and CDR2 is SVGAGI. V shed 6 bases, J shed 1 base, and the junction held 5 bases outside the gene matches.

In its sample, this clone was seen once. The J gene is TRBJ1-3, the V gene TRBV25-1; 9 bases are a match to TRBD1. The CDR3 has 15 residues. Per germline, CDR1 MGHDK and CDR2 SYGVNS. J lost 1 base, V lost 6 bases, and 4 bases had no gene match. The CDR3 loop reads CASSPGTGSGNTIYF. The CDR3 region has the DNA TGTGCCAGCAGCCCCGGGACAGGGTCTGGAAACACCATATATTTT.

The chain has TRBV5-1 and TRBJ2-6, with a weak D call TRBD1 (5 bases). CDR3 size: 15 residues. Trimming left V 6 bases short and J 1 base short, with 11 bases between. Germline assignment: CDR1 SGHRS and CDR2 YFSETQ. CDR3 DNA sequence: TGCGCCAGCAACCAGGGTTTATCTGGGGCCAACGTCCTGACTTTC. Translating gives CASNQGLSGANVLTF.

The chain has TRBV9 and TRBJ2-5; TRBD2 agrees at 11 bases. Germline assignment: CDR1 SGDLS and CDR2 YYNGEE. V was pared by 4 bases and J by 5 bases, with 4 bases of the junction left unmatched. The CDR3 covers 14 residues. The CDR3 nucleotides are TGTGCCAGCAGCTACACTAGCGGGGGTGAGACCCAGTACTTC. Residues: CASSYTSGGETQYF.

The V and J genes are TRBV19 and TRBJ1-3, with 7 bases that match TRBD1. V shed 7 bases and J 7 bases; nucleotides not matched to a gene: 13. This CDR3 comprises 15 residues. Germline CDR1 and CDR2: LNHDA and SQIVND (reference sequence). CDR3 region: CASTGGLDRWNTIYF. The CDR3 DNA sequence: TGTGCCAGTACCGGGGGATTGGACAGGTGGAACACCATATATTTT.

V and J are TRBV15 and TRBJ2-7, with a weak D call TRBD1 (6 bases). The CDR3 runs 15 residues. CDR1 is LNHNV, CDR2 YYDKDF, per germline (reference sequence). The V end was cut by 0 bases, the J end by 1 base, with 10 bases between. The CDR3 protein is CATSRDYGTSYEQYV. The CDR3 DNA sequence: TGTGCCACCAGCAGAGATTACGGGACATCCTACGAGCAGTACGTC.

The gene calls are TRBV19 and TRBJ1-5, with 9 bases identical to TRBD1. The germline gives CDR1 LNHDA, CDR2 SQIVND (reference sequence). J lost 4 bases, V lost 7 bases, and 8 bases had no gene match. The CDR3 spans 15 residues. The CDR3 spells CASNPTGGVNQPQHF. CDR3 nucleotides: TGTGCCAGTAATCCGACAGGGGGGGTGAATCAGCCCCAGCATTTT. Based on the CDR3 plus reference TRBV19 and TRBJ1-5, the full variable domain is DGGITQSPKYLFRKEGQNVTLSCEQNLNHDAMYWYRQDPGQGLRLIYYSQIVNDFQKGDIAEGYSVSREKKESFPLTVTSAQKNPTAFYLCASNPTGGVNQPQHFGDGTRLSIL.

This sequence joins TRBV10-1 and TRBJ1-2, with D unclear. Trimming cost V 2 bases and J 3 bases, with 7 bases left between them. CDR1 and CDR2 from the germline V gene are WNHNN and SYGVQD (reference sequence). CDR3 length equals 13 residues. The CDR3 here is CASSEGPDYGYTF. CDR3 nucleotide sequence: TGCGCCAGCAGTGAGGGCCCCGACTATGGCTACACCTTC.

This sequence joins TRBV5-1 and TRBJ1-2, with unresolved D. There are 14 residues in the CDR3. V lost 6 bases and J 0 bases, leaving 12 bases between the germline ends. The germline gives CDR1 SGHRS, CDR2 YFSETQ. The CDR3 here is CASTSGGPNYGYTF. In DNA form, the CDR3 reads TGCGCCAGCACCTCTGGAGGACCTAACTATGGCTACACCTTC. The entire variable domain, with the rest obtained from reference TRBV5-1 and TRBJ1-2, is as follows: KAGVTQTPRYLIKTRGQQVTLSCSPISGHRSVSWYQQTPGQGLQFLFEYFSETQRNKGNFPGRFSGRQFSNSRSEMNVSTLELGDSALYLCASTSGGPNYGYTFGSGTRLTVV.

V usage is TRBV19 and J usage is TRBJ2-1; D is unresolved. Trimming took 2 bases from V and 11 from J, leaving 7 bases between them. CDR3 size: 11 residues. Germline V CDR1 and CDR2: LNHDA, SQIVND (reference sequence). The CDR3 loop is CASSIYPQQFF. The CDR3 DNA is TGTGCCAGTAGTATATATCCCCAGCAGTTCTTC.

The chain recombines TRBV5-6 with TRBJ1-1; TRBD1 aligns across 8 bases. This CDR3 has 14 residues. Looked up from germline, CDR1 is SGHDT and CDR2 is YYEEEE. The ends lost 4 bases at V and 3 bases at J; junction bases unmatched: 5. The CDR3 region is CASSDSTGDTEAFF. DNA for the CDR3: TGTGCCAGCAGCGACTCGACAGGGGACACTGAAGCTTTCTTT. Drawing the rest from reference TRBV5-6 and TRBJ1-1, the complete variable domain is DAGVTQSPTHLIKTRGQQVTLRCSPKSGHDTVSWYQQALGQGPQFIFQYYEEEERQRGNFPDRFSGHQFPNYSSELNVNALLLGDSALYLCASSDSTGDTEAFFGQGTRLTVV.

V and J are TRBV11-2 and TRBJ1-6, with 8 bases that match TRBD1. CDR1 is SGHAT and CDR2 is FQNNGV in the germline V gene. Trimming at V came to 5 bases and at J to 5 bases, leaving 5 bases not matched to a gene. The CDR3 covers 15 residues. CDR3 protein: CASSRTGIDNSPLHF. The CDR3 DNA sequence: TGTGCCAGCAGCCGGACAGGGATAGATAATTCACCCCTCCACTTT. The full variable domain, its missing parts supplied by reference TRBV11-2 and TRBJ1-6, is EAGVAQSPRYKIIEKRQSVAFWCNPISGHATLYWYQQILGQGPKLLIQFQNNGVVDDSQLPKDRFSAERLKGVDSTLKIQPAKLEDSAVYLCASSRTGIDNSPLHFGNGTRLTVT.

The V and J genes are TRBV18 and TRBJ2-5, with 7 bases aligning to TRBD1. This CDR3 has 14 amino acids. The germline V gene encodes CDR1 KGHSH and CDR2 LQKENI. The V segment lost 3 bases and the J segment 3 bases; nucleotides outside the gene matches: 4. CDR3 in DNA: TGTGCCAGCTCACCTCAGACAGGGAAAGAGACCCAGTACTTC. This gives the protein CASSPQTGKETQYF.

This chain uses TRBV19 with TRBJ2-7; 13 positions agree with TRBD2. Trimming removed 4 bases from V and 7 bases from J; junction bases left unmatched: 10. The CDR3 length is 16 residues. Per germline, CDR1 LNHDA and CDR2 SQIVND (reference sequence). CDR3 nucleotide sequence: TGTGCCAGTAGTAAGTATAGACTAGCGGGAGGCGAAGAGCAGTACTTC. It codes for CASSKYRLAGGEEQYF.

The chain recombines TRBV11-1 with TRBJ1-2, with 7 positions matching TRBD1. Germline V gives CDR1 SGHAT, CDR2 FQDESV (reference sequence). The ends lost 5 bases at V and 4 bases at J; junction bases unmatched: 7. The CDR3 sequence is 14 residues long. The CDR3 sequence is CASSLGTVSYGYTF. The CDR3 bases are TGTGCCAGCAGCCTCGGGACAGTCTCCTATGGCTACACCTTC.

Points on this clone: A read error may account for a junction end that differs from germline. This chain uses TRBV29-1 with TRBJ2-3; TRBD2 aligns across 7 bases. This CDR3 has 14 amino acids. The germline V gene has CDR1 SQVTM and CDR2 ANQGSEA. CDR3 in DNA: TGCAGCGCTGAAGGGCGGGAGATGACAGATACGCAGTATTTT. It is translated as CSAEGREMTDTQYF.

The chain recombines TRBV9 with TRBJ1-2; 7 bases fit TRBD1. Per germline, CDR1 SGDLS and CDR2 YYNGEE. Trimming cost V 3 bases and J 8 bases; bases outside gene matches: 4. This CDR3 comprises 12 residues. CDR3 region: CASSGGGLGYTF. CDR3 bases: TGTGCCAGCAGCGGAGGGGGCTTAGGCTACACCTTC.

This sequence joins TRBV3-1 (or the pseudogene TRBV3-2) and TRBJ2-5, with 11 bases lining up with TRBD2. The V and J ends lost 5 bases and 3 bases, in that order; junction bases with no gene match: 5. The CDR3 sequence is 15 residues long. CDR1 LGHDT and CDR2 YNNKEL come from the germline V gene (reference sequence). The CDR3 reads CASSTRLAGKETQYF. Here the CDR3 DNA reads TGTGCCAGCAGCACACGACTAGCGGGGAAAGAGACCCAGTACTTC.

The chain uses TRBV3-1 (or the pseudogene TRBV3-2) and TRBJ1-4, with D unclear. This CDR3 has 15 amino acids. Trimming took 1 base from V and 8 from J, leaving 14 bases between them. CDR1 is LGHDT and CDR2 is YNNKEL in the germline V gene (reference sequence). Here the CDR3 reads CASSQGAPMGEKLFF. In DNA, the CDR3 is TGTGCCAGCAGCCAAGGTGCTCCAATGGGCGAAAAACTGTTTTTT.

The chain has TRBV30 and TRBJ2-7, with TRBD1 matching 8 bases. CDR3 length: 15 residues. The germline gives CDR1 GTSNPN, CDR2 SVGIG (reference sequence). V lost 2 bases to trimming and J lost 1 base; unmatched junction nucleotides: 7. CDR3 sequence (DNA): TGTGCCTGGAGTCCCGGGACAGGCCCGTCCTACGAGCAGTACGTC. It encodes CAWSPGTGPSYEQYV.

CDR3 sequence reads: CASSYNLRFGNTIYF. The DNA of the CDR3 is TGTGCCAGCAGTTACAACCTCAGGTTTGGAAACACCATATATTTT. This chain uses TRBV28 with TRBJ1-3; D is uncertain. The V end was cut by 4 bases, the J end by 3 bases, with 13 bases between. Germline loops: CDR1 MDHEN, CDR2 SYDVKM. This CDR3 is built from 15 residues. Combining the CDR3 with reference TRBV28 and TRBJ1-3 gives the whole variable domain DVKVTQSSRYLVKRTGEKVFLECVQDMDHENMFWYRQDPGLGLRLIYFSYDVKMKEKGDIPEGYSVSREKKERFSLILESASTNQTSMYLCASSYNLRFGNTIYFGEGSWLTVV.